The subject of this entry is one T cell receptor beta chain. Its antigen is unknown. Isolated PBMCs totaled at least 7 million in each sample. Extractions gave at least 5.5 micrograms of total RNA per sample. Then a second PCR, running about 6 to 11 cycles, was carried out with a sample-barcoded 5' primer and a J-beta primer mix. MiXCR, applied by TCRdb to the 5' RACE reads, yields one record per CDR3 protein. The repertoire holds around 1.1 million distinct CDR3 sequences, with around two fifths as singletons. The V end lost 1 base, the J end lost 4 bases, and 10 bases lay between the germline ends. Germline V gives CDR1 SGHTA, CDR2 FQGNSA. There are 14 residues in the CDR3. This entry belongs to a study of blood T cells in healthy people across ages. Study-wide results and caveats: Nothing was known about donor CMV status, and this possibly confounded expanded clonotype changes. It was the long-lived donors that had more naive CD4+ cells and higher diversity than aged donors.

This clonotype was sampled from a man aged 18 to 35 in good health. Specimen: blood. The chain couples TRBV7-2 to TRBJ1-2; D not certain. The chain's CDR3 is CASSLEGKGYGYTF. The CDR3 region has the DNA TGTGCCAGCAGCTTAGAAGGGAAGGGCTATGGCTACACCTTC.